These T cell receptor beta chains were read from a single sample in a study of cytomegalovirus exposure and HLA in healthy donors. Measured with immunoSEQ multiplex PCR; TCRdb has only the in-frame clones, and not every one. The data show about 200,000 clones, about nine tenths seen once. The material sequenced was PBMCs. The receptors stem from a woman between 18 and 29 years old in good health and CMV-seropositive. Each CDR3 is given with its conserved first and last residue. The order of the fields is J gene, D gene, V gene, clone size, CDR3 DNA, CDR3 protein. The D gene is left open where the match is weak. Clone size is stated in some rows and not others, as once, few, many or a class when expanded.

>TRBJ2-3|TRBD1|TRBV28|.
TGTGCCAGCAGTTTTCGACTACAGGGGGTCACGCAGTATTTT
CASSFRLQGVTQYF
>TRBJ2-1|.|TRBV28|.
TGTGCCAGCAGTCTAGCGAACCCCAATGAGCAGTTCTTC
CASSLANPNEQFF
>TRBJ2-2|TRBD2|TRBV7-2|.
TGTGCCAGCAGCTTACGTGGGAGCGGGAGGTTCACCGGGGAGCTGTTTTTT
CASSLRGSGRFTGELFF
>TRBJ2-7|.|TRBV21-1|.
TGTGCCAGCAGCAAAAGGAGCTCCTACGAGCAGTACTTC
CASSKRSSYEQYF
>TRBJ2-7|.|TRBV27|.
TGTGCCAGCAGTTTAAACCACGCCGGGGCCTACGAGCAGTACTTC
CASSLNHAGAYEQYF
>TRBJ2-2|.|TRBV4-1|.
TGCGCCAGCAACTTGGCCGGAGGCTGGACCGGGGAGCTGTTTTTT
CASNLAGGWTGELFF
>TRBJ2-2|TRBD2|TRBV30|once
TGTGCCTGGAGTGTAGGTTCTAGCGGATTCACCGGGGAGCTGTTTTTT
CAWSVGSSGFTGELFF
>TRBJ1-2|TRBD1|TRBV27|.
TGTGCCAGCAGGATTGGACAGGAACTTAACTATGGCTACACCTTC
CASRIGQELNYGYTF
>TRBJ1-3|.|TRBV18|.
TGTGCCAGCTCTAGGGACACCGAGATAAACACCATATATTTT
CASSRDTEINTIYF
>TRBJ1-1|.|TRBV28|.
TGTGCCAGCAGTTTAAGGGGGTCAAACACTGAAGCTTTCTTT
CASSLRGSNTEAFF
>TRBJ2-1|.|TRBV9|.
TGTGCCAGCAGCGCAAGAGGGGGAACAGGAATCGATGAGCAGTTCTTC
CASSARGGTGIDEQFF
>TRBJ2-3|TRBD1|TRBV7-3|.
TGTGCCAGCAGCTCCGACGGGACAGGATCCAGCACAGATACGCAGTATTTT
CASSSDGTGSSTDTQYF
>TRBJ1-5|.|TRBV19|.
TGTGCCAGTCAGCTTTCGGGACACCAAAGCAATCAGCCCCAGCATTTT
CASQLSGHQSNQPQHF
>TRBJ1-5|.|TRBV4-1|.
TGCGCCAGCAGCCAGCAGGGGATTAGCAATCAGCCCCAGCATTTT
CASSQQGISNQPQHF
>TRBJ2-2|TRBD1|TRBV5-1|.
TGCGCCAGCAGCTTTGGGACAGGGGACATTACGAACACCGGGGAGCTGTTTTTT
CASSFGTGDITNTGELFF
>TRBJ2-1|.|TRBV4-1|.
TGCGCCAGCAGCCAAGACCACAGGGCGTCCTACAATGAGCAGTTCTTC
CASSQDHRASYNEQFF
>TRBJ2-1|.|TRBV7-9|once
TGTGCCAGCAGCCTCGGTTCGTCCTACAATGAGCAGTTCTTC
CASSLGSSYNEQFF
>TRBJ1-1|.|TRBV5-1|once
TGCGCCAGCAGCTTGCACAGGGAGAACACTGAAGCTTTCTTT
CASSLHRENTEAFF
>TRBJ2-1|.|TRBV5-5|.
TGTGCCAGCAGCCCGTTCGTCGGCAATGAGCAGTTCTTC
CASSPFVGNEQFF
>TRBJ2-3|TRBD2|TRBV5-1|once
TGCGCCAGCAGCTACCTAGCGGGTCAAACAGATACGCAGTATTTT
CASSYLAGQTDTQYF
>TRBJ2-7|TRBD1|TRBV2|.
TGTGCCAGCAGTCTTAGAGGGGGCGACTACGAGCAGTACTTC
CASSLRGGDYEQYF
>TRBJ2-1|TRBD2|TRBV5-6|.
TGTGCCAGCAGCCCGGGACTAGCCCTCCACAATGAGCAGTTCTTC
CASSPGLALHNEQFF
>TRBJ1-2|TRBD1|TRBV6-1|.
TGTGCCAGCAGTGACGTGGGACAGAGAGCTAACTATGGCTACACCTTC
CASSDVGQRANYGYTF
>TRBJ1-2|TRBD1|TRBV27|.
TGTGCCAGCAGTTCCCGTCGACAGGGTCGCATCTATGGCTACACCTTC
CASSSRRQGRIYGYTF
>TRBJ1-1|TRBD1|TRBV19|few
TGTGCCAGTAGCACAGGGGGGAACACTGAAGCTTTCTTT
CASSTGGNTEAFF
>TRBJ1-1|.|TRBV7-9|.
TGTGCCAGCAGCCACCTATCCACTGAAGCTTTCTTT
CASSHLSTEAFF
>TRBJ2-2|TRBD2|TRBV7-2|.
TGTGCCAGCAGCTTAGATCCCCTAGCGGTGAACACCGGGGAGCTGTTTTTT
CASSLDPLAVNTGELFF
>TRBJ1-4|.|TRBV11-2|.
TGTGCCAGCAGCTTAGTACGAGGGGAGGCTAATGAAAAACTGTTTTTT
CASSLVRGEANEKLFF
>TRBJ2-1|TRBD2|TRBV27|.
TGTGCCAGCAGTTTAAGGCTGGCGGGAGAGGCAAATGAGCAGTTCTTC
CASSLRLAGEANEQFF
>TRBJ2-1|.|TRBV27|.
TGTGCCAGCAGAAGGACAGCTTCTTCTGAGCAGTTCTTC
CASRRTASSEQFF
>TRBJ2-7|TRBD2|TRBV27|.
TGTGCCAGCAGTTTCAACGGGAGGGCATACGAGCAGTACTTC
CASSFNGRAYEQYF
>TRBJ1-1|.|TRBV6-5|.
TGTGCCAGCAGTTACGGCGGGGGGACTGAAGCTTTCTTT
CASSYGGGTEAFF
>TRBJ2-7|.|TRBV5-6|.
TGTGCCAGCAGCCCCCAGGGCTACGAGCAGTACTTC
CASSPQGYEQYF
>TRBJ1-5|.|TRBV7-9|.
TGTGCCAGCAGCTCCAGGACAGCCCGCAACCTAAATCAGCCCCAGCATTTT
CASSSRTARNLNQPQHF
>TRBJ2-5|TRBD1|TRBV5-1|.
TGCGCCAGCAGCTCTAGGACAGGGGAGACCCAGTACTTC
CASSSRTGETQYF
>TRBJ2-1|.|TRBV27|.
TGTGCCAGCAGTTTAGACAGTCAGGCCCACAATGAGCAGTTCTTC
CASSLDSQAHNEQFF
>TRBJ2-3|.|TRBV25-1|.
TGTGCCAGCAGTGACACGGACACCCTTCGCACAGATACGCAGTATTTT
CASSDTDTLRTDTQYF
>TRBJ2-7|.|TRBV30|.
TGTGCCTGGGGACAGTTTGGCGGCTACGAGCAGTACTTC
CAWGQFGGYEQYF
>TRBJ2-7|TRBD1|TRBV19|once
TGTGCCAGTAGCCGCGACAGGGACACTTCCTACGAGCAGTACTTC
CASSRDRDTSYEQYF
>TRBJ1-4|.|TRBV6-1|.
TGTGCCAGCAGTGTCGGGAGAGATGAAAAACTGTTTTTT
CASSVGRDEKLFF